A selection of T cell receptor beta chains follows, all from one sample in a study of Tregs in tolerant kidney transplant recipients. Sequenced by immunoSEQ multiplex PCR; TCRdb stores in-frame clones only, minus some. The table lists tens of thousands of clones, over 75% of them singletons, with 1.5% to 2% in the top ten. Source: CD4+ T cells from blood (PBMCs), taken 24 months after the transplant. The receptors were gathered from a human patient who received a combined kidney and bone marrow transplant. Some T cells may trace back to the graft donor. Both conserved end residues are part of each CDR3. A D gene is named only where the DNA matches it firmly. Rows give clone size only sometimes, using once, few, many, or a class for an expanded clone.

J: TRBJ1-2
V: TRBV2
size: NA
D: TRBD1
CDR3: CASSTGEVWGYTF
DNA: TGTGCCAGCAGTACAGGGGAAGTGTGGGGCTACACCTTC

J: TRBJ2-5
V: TRBV5-1
size: NA
D: TRBD2
CDR3: CASQAGGSFGGTQYF
DNA: TGCGCCAGTCAAGCGGGAGGGAGTTTTGGTGGGACCCAGTACTTC

J: TRBJ1-2
V: TRBV10-3
size: NA
D: TRBD1
CDR3: CAISEWTGSYGYTF
DNA: TGTGCCATCAGTGAGTGGACAGGGTCCTATGGCTACACCTTC

J: TRBJ2-3
V: TRBV11-3
size: NA
D: NA
CDR3: CASSLSWGEGTDTQYF
DNA: TGTGCCAGCAGCTTATCTTGGGGAGAGGGCACAGATACGCAGTATTTT

J: TRBJ2-3
V: TRBV7-9
size: NA
D: NA
CDR3: CASSHGISTDTQYF
DNA: TGTGCCAGCAGCCACGGTATAAGCACAGATACGCAGTATTTT

J: TRBJ2-2
V: TRBV5-4
size: NA
D: NA
CDR3: CASSLGRGGGELFF
DNA: TGTGCCAGCAGCTTAGGACGGGGAGGCGGGGAGCTGTTTTTT

J: TRBJ1-4
V: TRBV30
size: NA
D: NA
CDR3: CAWSDYEKLFF
DNA: TGTGCCTGGAGCGACTATGAAAAACTGTTTTTT

J: TRBJ1-2
V: TRBV6-5
size: NA
D: TRBD1
CDR3: CASTKDRDRVSTRF
DNA: TGTGCCAGCACTAAGGACCGGGACAGGGTGTCAACTCGCTTC

J: TRBJ1-2
V: TRBV19
size: NA
D: TRBD1
CDR3: CASSPRQGRKNYGYTF
DNA: TGTGCCAGTAGCCCAAGACAGGGGAGAAAGAACTATGGCTACACCTTC

J: TRBJ2-2
V: TRBV7-7
size: NA
D: TRBD1
CDR3: CASSPGSGGLNTGELFF
DNA: TGTGCCAGCAGCCCCGGGTCAGGGGGCCTAAACACCGGGGAGCTGTTTTTT

J: TRBJ1-1
V: TRBV5-1
size: NA
D: NA
CDR3: CASSLGGRNTEAFF
DNA: TGCGCCAGCAGCTTGGGGGGGCGAAACACTGAAGCTTTCTTT

J: TRBJ1-3
V: TRBV10-3
size: NA
D: TRBD1
CDR3: CAISVGTASSGNTIYF
DNA: TGTGCCATCAGTGTCGGGACAGCTTCCTCTGGAAACACCATATATTTT

J: TRBJ1-5
V: TRBV6-4
size: NA
D: TRBD1
CDR3: CASSVPGQGMGNQPQHF
DNA: TGTGCCAGCAGCGTCCCGGGACAGGGGATGGGCAATCAGCCCCAGCATTTT

J: TRBJ2-5
V: TRBV18
size: NA
D: TRBD1
CDR3: CASSLGQLEGETQYF
DNA: TGTGCCAGCTCGCTGGGACAGCTTGAAGGAGAGACCCAGTACTTC

J: TRBJ2-2
V: TRBV11-2
size: NA
D: TRBD2
CDR3: CASTLGRGRADAGELFF
DNA: TGTGCCAGCACCTTGGGGAGGGGCCGAGCCGACGCCGGGGAGCTGTTTTTT

J: TRBJ2-2
V: TRBV4-2
size: NA
D: TRBD2
CDR3: CASSQALAGGNTGELFF
DNA: TGTGCCAGCAGCCAAGCTCTAGCGGGGGGGAACACCGGGGAGCTGTTTTTT

J: TRBJ2-7
V: TRBV5-4
size: NA
D: TRBD1
CDR3: CASSPGQDSSYEQYF
DNA: TGTGCCAGCAGTCCGGGACAGGACTCCTCCTACGAGCAGTACTTC

J: TRBJ1-1
V: TRBV5-4
size: NA
D: NA
CDR3: CASSPGPGQNTEAFF
DNA: TGTGCCAGCAGTCCCGGCCCGGGACAGAACACTGAAGCTTTCTTT

J: TRBJ2-7
V: TRBV28
size: NA
D: TRBD2
CDR3: CASSLPSGGVYEQYF
DNA: TGTGCCAGCAGTTTACCTAGCGGGGGGGTCTACGAGCAGTACTTC

J: TRBJ2-2
V: TRBV28
size: NA
D: NA
CDR3: CASSSQGTNTGELFF
DNA: TGTGCCAGCAGTTCACAGGGCACGAACACCGGGGAGCTGTTTTTT

J: TRBJ2-3
V: TRBV28
size: NA
D: NA
CDR3: CASSSHPAQDDTQYF
DNA: TGTGCCAGCAGTTCCCACCCAGCTCAGGATGATACGCAGTATTTT

J: TRBJ2-1
V: TRBV5-4
size: NA
D: TRBD2
CDR3: CAIIPGGYNEQFF
DNA: TGTGCCATAATCCCGGGGGGCTACAATGAGCAGTTCTTC

J: TRBJ2-1
V: TRBV27
size: NA
D: NA
CDR3: CASSLANEQFF
DNA: TGTGCCAGCAGTTTGGCCAATGAGCAGTTCTTC

J: TRBJ2-7
V: TRBV11-3
size: NA
D: TRBD2
CDR3: CASSFSGGEHEQYF
DNA: TGTGCCAGCAGTTTTAGCGGGGGGGAGCACGAGCAGTACTTC

J: TRBJ2-3
V: TRBV19
size: NA
D: TRBD1
CDR3: CASRQQTGGGGDTQYF
DNA: TGTGCCAGTAGGCAACAGACAGGGGGAGGGGGGGATACGCAGTATTTT

J: TRBJ2-2
V: TRBV7-9
size: once
D: TRBD2
CDR3: CASSLAGVKRVGAGELFF
DNA: TGTGCCAGCAGCCTAGCGGGAGTTAAGAGGGTCGGCGCCGGGGAGCTGTTTTTT

J: TRBJ1-6
V: TRBV4-1
size: NA
D: NA
CDR3: CASRVGDPNSPLHF
DNA: TGCGCCAGCAGAGTTGGAGATCCAAATTCACCCCTCCACTTT

J: TRBJ1-6
V: TRBV5-1
size: NA
D: TRBD1
CDR3: CASSLGDRGSPLHF
DNA: TGCGCCAGCAGCTTGGGGGACAGGGGATCACCCCTCCACTTT

J: TRBJ2-7
V: TRBV12-2
size: NA
D: NA
CDR3: CASRESPGLAAELPYEQYF
DNA: TGTGCAAGTCGCGAAAGCCCGGGACTAGCGGCCGAACTCCCCTACGAGCAGTACTTC

J: TRBJ2-3
V: TRBV19
size: NA
D: NA
CDR3: CASSSPWVASTDTQYF
DNA: TGTGCCAGTAGTTCCCCATGGGTAGCTAGCACAGATACGCAGTATTTT

J: TRBJ1-2
V: TRBV30
size: NA
D: NA
CDR3: CAWGVTPGQTNNYGYTF
DNA: TGTGCCTGGGGCGTCACTCCTGGACAGACTAATAACTATGGCTACACCTTC

J: TRBJ2-5
V: TRBV14
size: NA
D: NA
CDR3: CASSQGRERETQYF
DNA: TGTGCCAGCAGCCAAGGGAGGGAACGGGAGACCCAGTACTTC

J: TRBJ1-2
V: TRBV18
size: once
D: NA
CDR3: CASSPPAGVLGYTF
DNA: TGTGCCAGCTCACCACCGGCCGGGGTCCTCGGCTACACCTTC

J: TRBJ2-5
V: TRBV2
size: NA
D: TRBD2
CDR3: CASRSWGGETQYF
DNA: TGTGCCAGCCGGTCTTGGGGGGGGGAGACCCAGTACTTC

J: TRBJ2-2
V: TRBV19
size: NA
D: NA
CDR3: CASSLRLSSAIAGELFF
DNA: TGTGCCAGTAGCCTACGGTTGTCTTCCGCCATCGCCGGGGAGCTGTTTTTT

J: TRBJ2-3
V: TRBV5-3
size: NA
D: TRBD2
CDR3: CARSAGLAGDPLSDTQYF
DNA: TGTGCCAGAAGCGCGGGACTAGCGGGGGACCCACTGTCAGATACGCAGTATTTT

J: TRBJ2-3
V: TRBV15
size: NA
D: NA
CDR3: CATSREQGIDTQYF
DNA: TGTGCCACCAGCAGAGAACAGGGAATAGATACGCAGTATTTT

J: TRBJ2-7
V: TRBV7-9
size: NA
D: NA
CDR3: CASSFRGYYEQYF
DNA: TGTGCCAGCAGCTTCCGGGGGTATTACGAGCAGTACTTC

J: TRBJ1-5
V: TRBV2
size: NA
D: NA
CDR3: CASTRAARNQPQHF
DNA: TGTGCTAGCACCAGGGCAGCGCGAAATCAGCCCCAGCATTTT

J: TRBJ2-2
V: TRBV4-1
size: NA
D: TRBD2
CDR3: CASSQDAAGVLGELFF
DNA: TGCGCCAGCAGCCAAGACGCAGCGGGAGTGCTCGGGGAGCTGTTTTTT

J: TRBJ1-3
V: TRBV4-1
size: NA
D: NA
CDR3: CASSPPTRYGAGKIVNTIYF
DNA: TGCGCCAGCAGCCCACCGACCCGTTATGGGGCAGGGAAGATTGTAAACACCATATATTTT

J: TRBJ2-7
V: TRBV2
size: NA
D: TRBD1
CDR3: CASNRDRGPYYEQYF
DNA: TGTGCCAGCAACAGGGACAGGGGGCCTTACTACGAGCAGTACTTC

J: TRBJ2-7
V: TRBV5-1
size: NA
D: TRBD2
CDR3: CASSLGTSGSYEQYF
DNA: TGCGCCAGCAGCTTGGGGACTAGCGGTTCCTACGAGCAGTACTTC

J: TRBJ1-2
V: TRBV11-1
size: NA
D: TRBD1
CDR3: CASSRGQASGYTF
DNA: TGTGCCAGCAGCAGGGGACAGGCTTCTGGCTACACCTTC

J: TRBJ1-3
V: TRBV7-6
size: NA
D: NA
CDR3: CASSLGGFGNTIYF
DNA: TGTGCCAGCAGCTTAGGAGGCTTCGGAAACACCATATATTTT

J: TRBJ2-7
V: TRBV4-3
size: few
D: NA
CDR3: CASSQDAADPYEQYF
DNA: TGCGCCAGCAGCCAAGATGCAGCGGACCCCTACGAGCAGTACTTC

J: TRBJ1-1
V: TRBV25-1
size: NA
D: NA
CDR3: CASSVRTEAFF
DNA: TGTGCCAGCAGTGTGCGGACTGAAGCTTTCTTT

J: TRBJ2-7
V: TRBV7-2
size: NA
D: TRBD2
CDR3: CASSATSGGAPYEQYF
DNA: TGTGCCAGCAGCGCGACTAGCGGGGGGGCTCCATACGAGCAGTACTTC

J: TRBJ2-3
V: TRBV9
size: NA
D: TRBD2
CDR3: CASSAVSGVTDTQYF
DNA: TGTGCCAGCAGCGCCGTTAGCGGGGTCACAGATACGCAGTATTTT

J: TRBJ2-6
V: TRBV14
size: NA
D: NA
CDR3: CASGKGDNPLFTGANVLTF
DNA: TGTGCCAGCGGCAAAGGGGACAACCCCTTATTCACTGGGGCCAACGTCCTGACTTTC

J: TRBJ1-1
V: TRBV6-1
size: NA
D: NA
CDR3: CASSEGFGQGNTEAFF
DNA: TGTGCCAGCAGTGAAGGCTTTGGGCAGGGGAACACTGAAGCTTTCTTT

J: TRBJ1-5
V: TRBV19
size: NA
D: TRBD1
CDR3: CASSSSAGQGGQPQHF
DNA: TGTGCCAGTAGTTCTTCCGCCGGACAGGGTGGACAGCCCCAGCATTTT

J: TRBJ1-2
V: TRBV6-5
size: once
D: TRBD1
CDR3: CASRGTGIYGYTF
DNA: TGTGCCAGCAGAGGGACAGGGATCTATGGCTACACCTTC

J: TRBJ1-1
V: TRBV5-8
size: NA
D: NA
CDR3: CASSLEGQGWRTEAFF
DNA: TGTGCCAGCAGCTTGGAGGGTCAGGGTTGGCGCACTGAAGCTTTCTTT

J: TRBJ2-3
V: TRBV7-2
size: NA
D: TRBD1
CDR3: CASSFVQGADTQYF
DNA: TGTGCCAGCAGCTTTGTGCAGGGGGCAGATACGCAGTATTTT